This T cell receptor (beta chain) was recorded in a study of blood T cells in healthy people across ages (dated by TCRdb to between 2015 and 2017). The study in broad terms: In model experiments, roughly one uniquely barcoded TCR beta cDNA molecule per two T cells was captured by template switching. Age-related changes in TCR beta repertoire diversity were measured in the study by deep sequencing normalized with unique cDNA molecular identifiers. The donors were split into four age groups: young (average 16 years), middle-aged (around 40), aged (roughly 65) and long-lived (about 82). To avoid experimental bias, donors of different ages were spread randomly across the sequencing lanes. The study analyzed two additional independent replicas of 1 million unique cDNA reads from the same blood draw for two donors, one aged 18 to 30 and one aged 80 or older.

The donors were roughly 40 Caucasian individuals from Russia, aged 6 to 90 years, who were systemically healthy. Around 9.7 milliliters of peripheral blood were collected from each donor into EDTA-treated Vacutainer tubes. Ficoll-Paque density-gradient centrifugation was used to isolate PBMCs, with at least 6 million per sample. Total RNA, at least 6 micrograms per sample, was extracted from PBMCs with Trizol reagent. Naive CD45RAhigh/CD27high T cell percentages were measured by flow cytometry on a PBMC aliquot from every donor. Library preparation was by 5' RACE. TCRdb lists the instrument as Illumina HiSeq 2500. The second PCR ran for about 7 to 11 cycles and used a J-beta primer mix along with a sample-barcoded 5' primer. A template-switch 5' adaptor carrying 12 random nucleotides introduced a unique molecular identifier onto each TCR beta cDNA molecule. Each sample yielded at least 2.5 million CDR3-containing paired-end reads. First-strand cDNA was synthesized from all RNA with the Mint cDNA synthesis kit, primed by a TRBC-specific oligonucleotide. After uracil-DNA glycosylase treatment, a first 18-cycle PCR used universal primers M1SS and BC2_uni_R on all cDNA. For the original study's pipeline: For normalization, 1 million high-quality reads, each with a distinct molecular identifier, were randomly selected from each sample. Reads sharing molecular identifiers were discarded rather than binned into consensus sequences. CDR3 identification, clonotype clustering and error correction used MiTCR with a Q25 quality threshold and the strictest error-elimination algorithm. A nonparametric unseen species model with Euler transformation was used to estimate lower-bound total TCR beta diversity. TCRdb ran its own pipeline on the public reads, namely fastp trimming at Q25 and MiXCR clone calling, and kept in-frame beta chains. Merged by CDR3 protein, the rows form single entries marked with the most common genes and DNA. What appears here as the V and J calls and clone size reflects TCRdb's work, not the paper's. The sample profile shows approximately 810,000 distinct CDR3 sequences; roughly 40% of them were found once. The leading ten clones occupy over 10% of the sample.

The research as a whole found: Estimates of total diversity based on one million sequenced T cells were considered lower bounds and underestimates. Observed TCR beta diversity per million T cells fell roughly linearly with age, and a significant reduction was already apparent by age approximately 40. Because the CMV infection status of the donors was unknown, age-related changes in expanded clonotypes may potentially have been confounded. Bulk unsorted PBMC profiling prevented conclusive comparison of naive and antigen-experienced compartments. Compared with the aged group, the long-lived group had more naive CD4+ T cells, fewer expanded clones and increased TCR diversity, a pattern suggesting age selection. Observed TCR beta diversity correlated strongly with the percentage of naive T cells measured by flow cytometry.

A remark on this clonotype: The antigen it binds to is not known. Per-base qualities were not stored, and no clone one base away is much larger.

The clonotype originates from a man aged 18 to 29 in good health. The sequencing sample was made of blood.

The CDR3: CASSPDGLSSYNEQFF. The base sequence is TGTGCCAGCAGTCCCGACGGACTCAGTTCCTACAATGAGCAGTTCTTC. The chain is encoded by TRBV6-6 joined to TRBJ2-1; the D gene is possibly TRBD2, with 5 bases matching. According to the germline V gene (reference sequence), CDR1 reads MNHNY and CDR2 reads SVGAGI. Taken from cysteine to phenylalanine, the CDR3 has 16 residues. Only CDR3 DNA is held: 48 bases, read in frame from base 1. V is pared back by 5 bases and J by 1 base, with 15 bases lying between the germline termini.